This T cell receptor beta chain was found in a study of blood T cell repertoires in COVID-19. In the study overall: From the United States, Italy and Spain came samples of acute and convalescent COVID-19. T cells, B-cell-depleted T cells, or PBMCs supplied cDNA or gDNA.

The table came from immunoSEQ multiplex PCR; TCRdb's copy has only in-frame clones and leaves some out. The profile covers roughly 68,000 clones, with roughly 91% appearing a single time and roughly 6.5% taken by the ten largest. The CDR3 covers 13 residues. With 3 bases removed from V and 2 bases from J, the gap between germline ends came to 7 bases. Germline V gene lookup returns CDR1 LNHDA and CDR2 SQIVND (reference sequence). Sequencing input: peripheral blood. V is TRBV19 and J is TRBJ1-1; D remains ambiguous. The source is a middle-aged man with active COVID-19. The CDR3 nucleotides read TGTGCCAGTAGTATTTTCCTCAACACTGAAGCTTTCTTT. It codes for CASSIFLNTEAFF.